The clone carrying this T cell receptor (beta chain) was counted a few times. TCRdb reprocessed the RACE reads via MiXCR and lists one record per CDR3 protein. The sample shows fewer than 400,000 distinct CDR3 sequences, about 7% of them seen only once. The data were obtained in a study of human T cells and chemical hapten exposure. Study at large: Patients, a majority of them female, were diagnosed with alopecia areata, totalis or universalis.

Time point here: patch test 1, 2 weeks after DPC sensitization. The treatment is: therapeutic diphenylcyclopropenone sensitization with weekly scalp DPC. The CDR3 is made up of 12 amino acids. V lost 10 bases to trimming and J lost 3 bases, with 7 bases between them. CDR1 is MNHNY and CDR2 is SVGAGI in the germline V gene (reference sequence). Sequencing was performed on whole blood, taken in connection with sensitization to the hapten diphenylcyclopropenone (DPC). The sequence derives from a woman in her late teens or twenties with alopecia areata. Some clones in this sample may be carry-over from other donors' samples. This chain joins TRBV6-6 and TRBJ2-6; D remains unclear. CDR3 loop: CATSLGANVLTF. CDR3 bases: TGTGCCACGTCCCTTGGGGCCAACGTCCTGACTTTC.